The present TCR beta chain was sequenced within a study of T-cell memory formation after mild COVID-19. J was trimmed by 5 bases and V by 4 bases; bases with no gene match: 11. The CDR3 runs to 17 residues. Germline-derived CDR1 and CDR2 are SGHRS and YFSETQ. TCRdb called the 5' RACE reads again in MiXCR, with one record for every CDR3 protein. This table has 150,000 to 200,000 distinct CDR3 sequences, under 20% appearing once. This clonotype was counted a few times. Material: PBMCs or a T cell subset sorted from them (not recorded which). This clonotype was obtained from an adult woman who had mild COVID-19 (a few samples of this study predate the infection). Cell type and time point are not known. The chain employs TRBV5-1 and TRBJ2-5; 13 bases are a match to TRBD2. DNA of the CDR3: TGCGCCAGCAGCCTAACCCCGGGACTAGCGGGGCAGGAGACCCAGTACTTC. Protein: CASSLTPGLAGQETQYF.